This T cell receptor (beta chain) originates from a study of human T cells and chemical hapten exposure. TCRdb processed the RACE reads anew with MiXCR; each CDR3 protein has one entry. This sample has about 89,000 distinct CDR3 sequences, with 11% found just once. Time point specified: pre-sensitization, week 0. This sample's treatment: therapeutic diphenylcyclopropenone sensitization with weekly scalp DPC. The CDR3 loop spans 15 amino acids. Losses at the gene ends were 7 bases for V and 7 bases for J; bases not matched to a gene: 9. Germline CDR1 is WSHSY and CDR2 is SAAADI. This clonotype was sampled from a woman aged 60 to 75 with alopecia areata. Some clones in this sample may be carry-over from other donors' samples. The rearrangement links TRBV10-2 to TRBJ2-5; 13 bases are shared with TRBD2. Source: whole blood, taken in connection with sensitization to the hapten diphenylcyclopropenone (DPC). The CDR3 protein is CASTLGLAGVGTQYF. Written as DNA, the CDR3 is TGCGCCAGCACCTTAGGACTAGCGGGGGTAGGGACCCAGTACTTC.